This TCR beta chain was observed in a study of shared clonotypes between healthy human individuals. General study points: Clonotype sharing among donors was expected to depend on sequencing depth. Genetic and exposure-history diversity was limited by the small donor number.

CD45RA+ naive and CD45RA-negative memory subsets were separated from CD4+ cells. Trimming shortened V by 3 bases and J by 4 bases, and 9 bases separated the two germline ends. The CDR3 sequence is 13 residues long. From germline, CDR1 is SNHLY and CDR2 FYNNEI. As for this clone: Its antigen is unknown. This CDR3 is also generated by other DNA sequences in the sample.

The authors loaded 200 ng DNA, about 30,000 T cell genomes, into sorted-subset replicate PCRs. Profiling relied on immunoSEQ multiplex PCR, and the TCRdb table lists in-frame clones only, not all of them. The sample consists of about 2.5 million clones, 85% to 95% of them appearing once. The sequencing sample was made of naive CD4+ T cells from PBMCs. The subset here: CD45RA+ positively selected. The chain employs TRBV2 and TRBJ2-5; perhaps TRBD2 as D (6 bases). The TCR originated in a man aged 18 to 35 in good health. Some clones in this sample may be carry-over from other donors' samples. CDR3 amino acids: CASSDGGRETQYF. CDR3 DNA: TGTGCCAGCAGTGATGGAGGGAGAGAGACCCAGTACTTC.